This T cell receptor (beta chain) was identified during a study of cytomegalovirus exposure and HLA in healthy donors. Study-wide points: The availability of immune exposure information extended only to CMV serostatus. When a later analysis was performed, an Asian-associated ancestry cluster reportedly had fewer N-insertions than the approximately 690-donor mean.

The germline gives CDR1 LNHNV, CDR2 YYDKDF (reference sequence). V lost 5 bases and J lost 4; bases outside the gene matches: 9. The CDR3 is 15 amino acids. Of note for this clone: Its antigen is currently unknown.

In the PCR, 60 Vbeta and 13 Jbeta primers were used. Using immunoSEQ multiplex PCR, the repertoire was profiled, and TCRdb retains in-frame clones only, with some absent. The table includes about 130,000 clones, roughly 70% detected once. The chain couples TRBV15 to TRBJ2-3; TRBD2 agrees at 7 bases. This sequence was found in a man between 40 and 49 years old in good health and CMV-seronegative. Sequenced sample: PBMCs. CDR3 residues: CATSPWGGRADTQYF. For the CDR3, the DNA is TGTGCCACCAGCCCTTGGGGGGGAAGAGCAGATACGCAGTATTTT.